This T cell receptor beta chain was retrieved from a study of glioma-infiltrating T cells (dated by TCRdb to the mid-2010s). Turning to the overall study: The study sequenced TCR alpha- and beta-chain repertoires from glioma tissue, from non-neoplastic brain tissue and from matched peripheral blood mononuclear cells. To measure how far tissue and blood T-cell populations diverged, each tissue-infiltrating repertoire was compared against the peripheral blood repertoire of the same patient. Three low-grade glioma patients, several primary glioblastoma patients, and three non-glioma patients who contributed non-neoplastic brain tissue made up the paired cohort. Overall study outcomes, separate from this receptor: Group comparisons were based on small numbers of patients: three non-neoplastic, three low-grade glioma and 7 to 9 glioblastoma patients. Very few CDR3 sequences were found to be shared between tissue and blood, and this scarcity was attributed to high CDR3 diversity and limited sampling. In non-neoplastic patients, VJ-independent divergence between tissue and blood fell below expectation, whereas in all gliomas, and especially in low-grade gliomas, the divergence rose above expectation.

This clonotype occurred many times. Its antigen remains unidentified. Base-call qualities are not available, and no considerably larger clone is one nucleotide away. The iRepertoire nested amplicon-rescue multiplex PCR (arm-PCR) platform was used to amplify TCR alpha and beta CDR3 regions from RNA. The input for one-step reverse transcription and amplification was about 100-400 ng of either tissue mRNA or PBMC total RNA. After bead purification, a secondary multiplex PCR added Illumina adapters, and libraries were gel-purified between 200 and 400 bp. Libraries carried internal 6-nucleotide barcodes used for demultiplexing. Sequencing of libraries was performed on an Illumina MiSeq with 2x220 or 2x250 nucleotide paired-end reads. The authors' pipeline ran thus. FLASH 1.2.11 was used to merge paired reads, and BWA-MEM then aligned the reads to the GRCh37 human genome before TRA and TRB reads were extracted. V and J assignment used an IMGT-derived reference of cassette sequences and CDR3 motifs that included pseudogenes. Three-frame translation of reads was performed, and productive CDR3s were defined as those with a C...FGXG motif and no stop codons. Clonotypes were defined as unique combinations of V-J cassette pair and CDR3 amino acid sequence. Hamming distance filtering was applied to reads, with thresholds set by the sequence error rate of each sample in mapped regions. Starting from the raw public reads, TCRdb applied fastp trimming at Q25, assembled clones with MiXCR and retained in-frame beta chains. Each CDR3 protein gets just one entry, which takes the most common genes and DNA from the rows behind it. The V and J calls follow TCRdb's processing rather than the paper's. The sample data list 90,000 to 110,000 distinct CDR3 sequences, and 25% to 30% of these were observed just once. Together, the top ten hold just under 35% of the sample.

The CDR3 runs 15 residues from the cysteine to the phenylalanine. The read is trimmed to its CDR3 DNA, 45 bases read in frame from base 1. The germline V gene provides CDR1 KGHSH and CDR2 LQKENI. The trim is 3 bases for V and 1 base for J, with a gap of 13 bases between the germline ends. The clonotype comes from a human donor with low-grade glioma or glioblastoma, undergoing nonglioma brain surgery, or in good health (not recorded which). The chain joins TRBV18 to TRBJ2-7; the D gene is perhaps TRBD2, on 6 matching bases. Input material: glioma tissue, nonneoplastic brain tissue, or PBMCs (not recorded which). Here is the DNA: TGTGCCAGCTCACCGGAGGGTTCCCCGTCCTACGAGCAGTACTTC. Translated, it reads CASSPEGSPSYEQYF. Reference TRBV18 and TRBJ2-7 genes cover what lies past the CDR3, so the full variable domain is NAGVMQNPRHLVRRRGQEARLRCSPMKGHSHVYWYRQLPEEGLKFMVYLQKENIIDESGMPKERFSAEFPKEGPSILRIQQVVRGDSAAYFCASSPEGSPSYEQYFGPGTRLTVT.